This T cell receptor (beta chain) is from a study of blood T cell repertoires in COVID-19. Original methodology: By means of reference gene primer amplification, nucleated cell counts were estimated. Sequencing was performed with immunoSEQ multiplex PCR; in TCRdb, only in-frame clones are kept and a portion is missing. V and J calls and clone size come straight from that table; D and trimming were deduced from the DNA. This sample yields some 190,000 clones, of which around 82% are seen a single time; around 17% belongs to the top ten. V lost 5 bases and J 0 bases, leaving 14 bases between the germline ends. The CDR3 has 16 residues. Germline CDR1 and CDR2: SGHTA and FQGNSA.

This clonotype originated in a woman aged 50 to 60 with acute COVID-19. The sample taken for sequencing was PBMCs or T cells enriched from blood (not recorded which). The gene calls are TRBV7-2 and TRBJ1-3, with a possible D match to TRBD1 (6 bases). CDR3 amino acids: CASSAQPGHSGNTIYF. CDR3 in DNA: TGTGCCAGCAGCGCCCAGCCGGGACACTCTGGAAACACCATATATTTT.